This T cell receptor beta chain was sequenced in a study of T cell repertoires in cytomegalovirus infection. MiXCR, run by TCRdb on the reads, gives a single entry per CDR3 protein. The repertoire holds about 130,000 distinct CDR3 sequences, with 25% to 35% as singletons. With regard to this clonotype: Its target is unknown.

CDR1 is SGHRS and CDR2 is YFSETQ in the germline V gene. With 4 bases removed from V and 6 bases from J, the gap between germline ends came to 12 bases. The CDR3 extends over 13 amino acids. V gene TRBV5-1 combines with J gene TRBJ2-3, with D perhaps matching TRBD1 (5 bases). The sequences come from CD8+ T cells from cultured PBMCs, collected from culture after CMV antigen stimulation. This TCR was recovered from a human donor in good health (CMV status not recorded). Some clones in this sample may be carry-over from other donors' samples. The CDR3 here is CASSGSGLDTQYF. CDR3 nucleotide sequence: TGCGCCAGCAGCGGGTCAGGGTTGGATACGCAGTATTTT. The complete variable domain, with remaining parts taken from reference TRBV5-1 and TRBJ2-3, reads KAGVTQTPRYLIKTRGQQVTLSCSPISGHRSVSWYQQTPGQGLQFLFEYFSETQRNKGNFPGRFSGRQFSNSRSEMNVSTLELGDSALYLCASSGSGLDTQYFGPGTRLTVL.